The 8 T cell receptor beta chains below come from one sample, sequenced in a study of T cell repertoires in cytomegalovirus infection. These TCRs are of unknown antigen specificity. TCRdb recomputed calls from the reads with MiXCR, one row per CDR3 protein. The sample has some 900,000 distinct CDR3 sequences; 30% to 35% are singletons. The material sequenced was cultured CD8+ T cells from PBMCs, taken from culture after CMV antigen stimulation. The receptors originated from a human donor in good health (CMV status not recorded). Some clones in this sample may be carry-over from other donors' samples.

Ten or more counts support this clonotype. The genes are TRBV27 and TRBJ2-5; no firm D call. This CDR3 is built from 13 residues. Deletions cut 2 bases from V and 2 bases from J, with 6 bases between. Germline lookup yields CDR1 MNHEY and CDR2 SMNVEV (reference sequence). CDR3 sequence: CASSLAWQETQYF. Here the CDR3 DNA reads TGTGCCAGCAGTTTAGCTTGGCAAGAGACCCAGTACTTC.

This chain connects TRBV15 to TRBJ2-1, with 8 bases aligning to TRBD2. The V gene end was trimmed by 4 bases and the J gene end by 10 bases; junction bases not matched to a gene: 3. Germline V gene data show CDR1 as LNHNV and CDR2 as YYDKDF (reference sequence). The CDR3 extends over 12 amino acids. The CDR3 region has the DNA TGTGCCACCAGCATCCGGGGGGGAGAGCAGTTCTTC. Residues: CATSIRGGEQFF.

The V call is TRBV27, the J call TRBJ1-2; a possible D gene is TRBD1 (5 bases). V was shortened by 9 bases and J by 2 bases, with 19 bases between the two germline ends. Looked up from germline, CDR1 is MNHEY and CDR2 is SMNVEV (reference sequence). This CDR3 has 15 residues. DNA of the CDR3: TGTGCCAGTTTGGGCTTGGGGGGGTTGAACTATGGCTACACCTTC. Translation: CASLGLGGLNYGYTF.

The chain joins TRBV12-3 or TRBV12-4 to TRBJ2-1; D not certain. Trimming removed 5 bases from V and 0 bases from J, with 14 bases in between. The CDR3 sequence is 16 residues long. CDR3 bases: TGTGCCAGCAGTGCCAGACGTAGATACTCCTACAATGAGCAGTTCTTC. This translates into CASSARRRYSYNEQFF.

In nucleotides, the CDR3 is TGTGCCAGCAGTTACTCCCCGGGGCGGACCTATGGCTACACCTTC. This translates into CASSYSPGRTYGYTF. J is TRBJ1-2 and V is TRBV6-6, with a possible D match to TRBD1 (5 bases). V lost 0 bases and J lost 4, with 12 bases in between. The CDR3 spans 15 residues. Germline-derived CDR1 and CDR2 are MNHNY and SVGAGI (reference sequence).

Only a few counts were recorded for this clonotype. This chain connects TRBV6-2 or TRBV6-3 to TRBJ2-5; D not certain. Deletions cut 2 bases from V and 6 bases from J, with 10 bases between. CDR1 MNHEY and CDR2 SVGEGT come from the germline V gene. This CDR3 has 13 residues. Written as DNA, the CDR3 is TGTGCCAGCAGTTACGGACCGAAGCAGACCCAGTACTTC. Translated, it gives CASSYGPKQTQYF.

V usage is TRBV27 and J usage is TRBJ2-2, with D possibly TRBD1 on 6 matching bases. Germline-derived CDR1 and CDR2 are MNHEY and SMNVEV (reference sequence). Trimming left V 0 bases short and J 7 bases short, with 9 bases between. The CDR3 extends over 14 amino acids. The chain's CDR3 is CASSLSRTDGELFF. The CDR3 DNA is TGTGCCAGCAGTTTATCGAGGACAGACGGGGAGCTGTTTTTT.

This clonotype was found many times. The CDR3 region has the DNA TGTGCCAGCAGCCTACTGGGACTAGGGGGGGATACGCAGTATTTT. This gives the protein CASSLLGLGGDTQYF. The rearrangement joins TRBV7-2 to TRBJ2-3; 8 nucleotides agree with TRBD2. With 5 bases clipped from V and 6 bases from J, the junction kept 10 bases outside the gene matches. Per germline, CDR1 SGHTA and CDR2 FQGNSA. The CDR3 has 15 residues. Full variable domain (rest looked up from reference TRBV7-2 and TRBJ2-3): GAGVSQSPSNKVTEKGKDVELRCDPISGHTALYWYRQSLGQGLEFLIYFQGNSAPDKSGLPSDRFSAERTGGSVSTLTIQRTQQEDSAVYLCASSLLGLGGDTQYFGPGTRLTVL.